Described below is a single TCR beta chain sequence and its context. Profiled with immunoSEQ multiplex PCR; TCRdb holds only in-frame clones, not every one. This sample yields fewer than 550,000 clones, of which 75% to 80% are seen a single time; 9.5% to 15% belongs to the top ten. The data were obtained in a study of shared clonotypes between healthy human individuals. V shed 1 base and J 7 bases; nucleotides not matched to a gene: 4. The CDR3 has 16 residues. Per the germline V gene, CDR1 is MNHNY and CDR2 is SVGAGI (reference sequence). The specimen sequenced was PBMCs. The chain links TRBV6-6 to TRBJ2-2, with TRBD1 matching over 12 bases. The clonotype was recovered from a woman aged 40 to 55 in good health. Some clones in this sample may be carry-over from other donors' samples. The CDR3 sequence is CASSYFGTGGHGELFF. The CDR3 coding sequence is TGTGCCAGCAGTTACTTCGGGACAGGGGGCCACGGGGAGCTGTTTTTT.